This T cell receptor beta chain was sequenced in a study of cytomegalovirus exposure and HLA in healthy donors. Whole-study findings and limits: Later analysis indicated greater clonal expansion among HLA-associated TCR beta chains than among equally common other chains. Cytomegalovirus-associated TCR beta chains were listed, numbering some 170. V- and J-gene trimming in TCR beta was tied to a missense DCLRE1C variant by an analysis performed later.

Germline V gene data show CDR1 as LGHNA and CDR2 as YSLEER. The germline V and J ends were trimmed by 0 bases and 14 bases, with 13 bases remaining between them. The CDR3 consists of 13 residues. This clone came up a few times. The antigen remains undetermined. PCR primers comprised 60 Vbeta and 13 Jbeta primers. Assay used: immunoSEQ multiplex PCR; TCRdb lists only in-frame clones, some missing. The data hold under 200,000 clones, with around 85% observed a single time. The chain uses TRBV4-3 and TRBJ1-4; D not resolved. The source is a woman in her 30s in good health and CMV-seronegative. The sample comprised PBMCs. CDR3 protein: CASSQEGVGWLFF. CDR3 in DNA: TGCGCCAGCAGCCAAGAAGGAGTAGGATGGCTGTTTTTT.